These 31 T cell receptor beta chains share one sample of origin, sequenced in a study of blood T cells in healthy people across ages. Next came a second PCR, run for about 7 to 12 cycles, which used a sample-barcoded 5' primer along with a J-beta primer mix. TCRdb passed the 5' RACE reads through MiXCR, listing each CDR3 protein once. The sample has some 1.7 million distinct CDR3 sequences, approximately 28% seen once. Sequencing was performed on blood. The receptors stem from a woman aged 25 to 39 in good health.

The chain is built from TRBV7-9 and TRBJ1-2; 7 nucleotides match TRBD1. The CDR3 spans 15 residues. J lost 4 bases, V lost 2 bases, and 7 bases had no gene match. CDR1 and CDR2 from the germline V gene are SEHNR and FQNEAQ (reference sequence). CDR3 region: CASSLWADRSYGYTF. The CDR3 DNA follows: TGTGCCAGCAGCTTATGGGCGGACAGGAGCTATGGCTACACCTTC.

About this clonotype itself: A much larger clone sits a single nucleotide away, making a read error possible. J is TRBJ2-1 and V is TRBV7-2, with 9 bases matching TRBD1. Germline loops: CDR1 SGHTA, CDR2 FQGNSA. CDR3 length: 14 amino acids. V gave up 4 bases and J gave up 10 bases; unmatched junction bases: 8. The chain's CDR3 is CASSSGQGKYEQFF. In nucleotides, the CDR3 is TGTGCCAGCAGCTCAGGACAGGGGAAGTACGAGCAGTTCTTC.

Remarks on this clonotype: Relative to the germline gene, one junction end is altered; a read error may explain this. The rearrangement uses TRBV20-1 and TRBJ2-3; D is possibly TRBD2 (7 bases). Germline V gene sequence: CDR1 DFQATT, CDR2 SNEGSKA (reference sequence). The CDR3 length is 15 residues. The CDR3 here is CGASGGSGETDAQYF. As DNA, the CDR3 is TGCGGTGCTAGTGGGGGCAGCGGGGAAACAGATGCGCAGTATTTT.

CDR3: CATCGLAGQEQFF. The CDR3 nucleotides are TGTGCCACCTGTGGGTTAGCAGGACAAGAGCAGTTCTTC. The chain has TRBV24-1 and TRBJ2-1, with D tentatively TRBD1 (5 bases). The CDR3 sequence is 13 residues long. The V and J ends lost 9 bases and 10 bases respectively, with 18 bases between them. Germline V gives CDR1 KGHDR, CDR2 SFDVKD.

DNA for the CDR3: TGTGCCAGCAGCTTAGAGGGGAAGTACTACGAGCAGTACTTC. The encoded protein is CASSLEGKYYEQYF. The chain couples TRBV7-9 to TRBJ2-7; D is possibly TRBD1 (5 bases). The V and J ends lost 1 base and 3 bases respectively, with 10 bases between them. The CDR3 consists of 14 residues. Germline CDR1 reads SEHNR; CDR2 reads FQNEAQ (reference sequence).

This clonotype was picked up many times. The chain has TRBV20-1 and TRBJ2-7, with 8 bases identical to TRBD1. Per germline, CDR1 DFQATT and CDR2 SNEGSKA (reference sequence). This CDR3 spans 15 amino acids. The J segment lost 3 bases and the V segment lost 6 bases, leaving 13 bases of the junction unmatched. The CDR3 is CSAQGAGAKVYEQYF. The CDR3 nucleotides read TGCAGTGCCCAGGGGGCTGGGGCCAAAGTCTACGAGCAGTACTTC.

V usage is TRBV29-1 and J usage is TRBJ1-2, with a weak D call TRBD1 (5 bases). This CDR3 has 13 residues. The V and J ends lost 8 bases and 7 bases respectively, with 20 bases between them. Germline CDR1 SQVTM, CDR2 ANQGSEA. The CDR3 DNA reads TGCAGCATTAAAACAGGTACGGCGCTTGGCTACACCTTC. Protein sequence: CSIKTGTALGYTF.

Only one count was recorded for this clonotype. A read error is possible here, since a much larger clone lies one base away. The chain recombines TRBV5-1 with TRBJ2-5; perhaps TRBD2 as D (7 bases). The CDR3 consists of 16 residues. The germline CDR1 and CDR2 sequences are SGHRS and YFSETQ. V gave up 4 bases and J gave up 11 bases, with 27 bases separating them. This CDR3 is CASSPTQPGGMNEQYF. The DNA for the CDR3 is TGCGCCAGCAGCCCGACCCAACCGGGGGGCATGAATGAGCAGTACTTC.

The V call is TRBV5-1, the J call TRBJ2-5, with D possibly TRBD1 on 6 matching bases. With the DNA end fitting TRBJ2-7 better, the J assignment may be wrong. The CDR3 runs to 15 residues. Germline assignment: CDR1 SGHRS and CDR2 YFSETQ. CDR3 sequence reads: CASSLGSTGIYEQYF. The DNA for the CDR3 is TGCGCCAGCAGCTTGGGTTCGACAGGAATCTACGAGCAGTACTTC.

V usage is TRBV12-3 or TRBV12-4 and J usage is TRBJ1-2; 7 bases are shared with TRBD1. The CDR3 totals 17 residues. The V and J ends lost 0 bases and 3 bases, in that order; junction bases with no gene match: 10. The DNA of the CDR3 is TGTGCCAGCAGTTTAGCGCGTAGGGGGCTCCCCTACTATGGCTACACCTTC. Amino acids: CASSLARRGLPYYGYTF.

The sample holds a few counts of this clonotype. CDR3 in DNA: TGTGCCAGCAGCTTTCCAGGTTCAGCCAAAAACATTCAGTACTTC. Its protein is CASSFPGSAKNIQYF. The V gene is TRBV7-2, the J gene TRBJ2-4; D unclear. Germline V gene sequence: CDR1 SGHTA, CDR2 FQGNSA. V lost 3 bases and J lost 0, with 9 bases in between. The CDR3 runs 15 residues.

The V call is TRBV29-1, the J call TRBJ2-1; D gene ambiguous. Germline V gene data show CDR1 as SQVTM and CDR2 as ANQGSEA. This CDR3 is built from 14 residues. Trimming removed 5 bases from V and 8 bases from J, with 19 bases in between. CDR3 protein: CSVIVGMMHDEQFF. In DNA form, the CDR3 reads TGCAGCGTTATAGTTGGGATGATGCACGATGAGCAGTTCTTC.

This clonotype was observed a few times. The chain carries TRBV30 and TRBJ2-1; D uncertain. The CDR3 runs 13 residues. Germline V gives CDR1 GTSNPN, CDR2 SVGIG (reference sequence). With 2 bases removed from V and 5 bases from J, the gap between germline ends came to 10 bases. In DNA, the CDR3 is TGTGCCTGGAGTTGGGCAGGAGACAATGAGCAGTTCTTC. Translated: CAWSWAGDNEQFF.

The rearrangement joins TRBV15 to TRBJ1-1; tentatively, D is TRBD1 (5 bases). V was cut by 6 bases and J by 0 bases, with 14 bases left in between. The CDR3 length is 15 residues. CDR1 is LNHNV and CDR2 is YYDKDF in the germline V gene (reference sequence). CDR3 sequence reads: CATRDGAGLNTEAFF. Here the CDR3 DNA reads TGTGCCACCAGGGACGGGGCAGGATTGAACACTGAAGCTTTCTTT.

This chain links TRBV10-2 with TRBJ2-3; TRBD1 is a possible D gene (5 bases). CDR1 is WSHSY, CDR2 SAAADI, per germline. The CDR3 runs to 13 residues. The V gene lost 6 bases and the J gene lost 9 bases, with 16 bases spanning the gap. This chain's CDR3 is CASREPGWRTQYF. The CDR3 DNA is TGCGCCAGCAGGGAGCCAGGGTGGCGGACGCAGTATTTT.

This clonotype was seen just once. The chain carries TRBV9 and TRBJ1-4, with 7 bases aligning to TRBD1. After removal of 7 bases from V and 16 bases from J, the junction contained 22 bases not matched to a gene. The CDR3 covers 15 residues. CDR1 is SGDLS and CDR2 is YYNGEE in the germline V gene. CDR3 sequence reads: CASSTNPGQEGERFF. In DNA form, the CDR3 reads TGTGCCAGCTCAACGAATCCAGGACAGGAGGGGGAACGGTTTTTT. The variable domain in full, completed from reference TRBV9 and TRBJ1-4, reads DSGVTQTPKHLITATGQRVTLRCSPRSGDLSVYWYQQSLDQGLQFLIQYYNGEERAKGNILERFSAQQFPDLHSELNLSSLELGDSALYFCASSTNPGQEGERFFGSGTQLSVL.

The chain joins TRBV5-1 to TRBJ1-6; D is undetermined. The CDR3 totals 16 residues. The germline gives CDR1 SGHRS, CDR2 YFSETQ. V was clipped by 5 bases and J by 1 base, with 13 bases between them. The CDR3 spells CASRESRVSYNSPLHF. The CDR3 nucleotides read TGCGCCAGCAGAGAGTCGCGCGTATCCTATAATTCACCCCTCCACTTT.

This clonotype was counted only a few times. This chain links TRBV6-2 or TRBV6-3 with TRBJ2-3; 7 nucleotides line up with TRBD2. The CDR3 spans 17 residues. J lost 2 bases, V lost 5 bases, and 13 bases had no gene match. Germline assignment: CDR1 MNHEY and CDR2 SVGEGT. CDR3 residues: CASSPEGRGKLTDTQYF. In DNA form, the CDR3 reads TGTGCCAGCAGTCCCGAAGGGCGGGGGAAACTCACAGATACGCAGTATTTT.

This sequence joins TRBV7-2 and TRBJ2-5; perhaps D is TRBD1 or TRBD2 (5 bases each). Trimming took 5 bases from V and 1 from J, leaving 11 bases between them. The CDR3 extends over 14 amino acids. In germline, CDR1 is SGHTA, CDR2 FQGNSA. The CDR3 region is CASSIGTFQETQYF. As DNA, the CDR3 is TGTGCCAGCAGCATTGGGACCTTCCAAGAGACCCAGTACTTC.

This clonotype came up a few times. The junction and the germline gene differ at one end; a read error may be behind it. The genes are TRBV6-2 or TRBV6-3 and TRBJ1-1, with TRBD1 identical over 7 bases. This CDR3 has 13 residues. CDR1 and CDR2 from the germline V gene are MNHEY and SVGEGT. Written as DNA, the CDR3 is TGTACCAGCAGAAGGACAGGTGGGGCTGAAGCTTTCTTT. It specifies CTSRRTGGAEAFF.

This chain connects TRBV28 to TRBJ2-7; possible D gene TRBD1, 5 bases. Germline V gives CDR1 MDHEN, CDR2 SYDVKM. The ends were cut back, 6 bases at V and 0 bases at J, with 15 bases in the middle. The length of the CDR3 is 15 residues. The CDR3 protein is CASSATEQASYEQYF. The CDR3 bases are TGTGCCAGCAGCGCAACGGAACAGGCCTCCTACGAGCAGTACTTC.

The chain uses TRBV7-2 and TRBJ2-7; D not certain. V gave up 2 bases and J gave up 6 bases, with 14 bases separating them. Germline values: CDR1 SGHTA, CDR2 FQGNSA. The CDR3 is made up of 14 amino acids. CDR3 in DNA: TGTGCCAGCAGCTTAATCGTAGCATTTGGCGAGCAGTACTTC. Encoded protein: CASSLIVAFGEQYF.

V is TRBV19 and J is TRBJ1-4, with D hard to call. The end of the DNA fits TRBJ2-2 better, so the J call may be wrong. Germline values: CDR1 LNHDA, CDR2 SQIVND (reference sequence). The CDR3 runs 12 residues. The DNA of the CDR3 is TGTGCCAGTAGTATTGAGGACGGGGAGCTGTTTTTT. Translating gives CASSIEDGELFF.

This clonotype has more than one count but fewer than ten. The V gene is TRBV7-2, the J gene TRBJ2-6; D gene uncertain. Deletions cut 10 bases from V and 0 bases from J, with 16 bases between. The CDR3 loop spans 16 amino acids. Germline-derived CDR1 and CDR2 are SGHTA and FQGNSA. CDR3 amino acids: CAKSRTNFSGANVLTF. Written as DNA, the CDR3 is TGTGCCAAAAGTAGAACCAACTTCTCTGGGGCCAACGTCCTGACTTTC.

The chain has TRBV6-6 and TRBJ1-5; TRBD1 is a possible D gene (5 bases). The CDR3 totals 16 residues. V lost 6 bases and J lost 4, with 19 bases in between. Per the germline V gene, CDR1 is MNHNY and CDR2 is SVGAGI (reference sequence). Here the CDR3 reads CASRQAGWSGNQPQHF. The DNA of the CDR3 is TGTGCCAGCAGACAGGCAGGGTGGTCTGGAAATCAGCCCCAGCATTTT.

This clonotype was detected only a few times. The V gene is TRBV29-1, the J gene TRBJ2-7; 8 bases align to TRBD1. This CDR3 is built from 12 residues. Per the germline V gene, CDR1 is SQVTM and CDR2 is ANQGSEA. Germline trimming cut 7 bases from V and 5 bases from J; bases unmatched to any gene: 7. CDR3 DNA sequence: TGCAGCGCATGGACAGGGCGGAACGAGCAGTACTTC. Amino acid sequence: CSAWTGRNEQYF.

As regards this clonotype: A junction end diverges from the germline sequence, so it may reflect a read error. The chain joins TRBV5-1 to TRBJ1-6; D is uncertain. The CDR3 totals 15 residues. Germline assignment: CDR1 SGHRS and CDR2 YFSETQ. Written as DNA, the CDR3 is TGCGCCGGCAGCCCAACCCGTGGACGAAATTCACCCCTCCACTTT. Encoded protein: CAGSPTRGRNSPLHF.

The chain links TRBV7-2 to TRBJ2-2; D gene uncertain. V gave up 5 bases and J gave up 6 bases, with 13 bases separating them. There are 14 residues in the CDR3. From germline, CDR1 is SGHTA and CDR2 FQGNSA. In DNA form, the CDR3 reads TGTGCCAGCAGCCCCTTCAGCACGGCCGGGGAGCTGTTTTTT. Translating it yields CASSPFSTAGELFF.

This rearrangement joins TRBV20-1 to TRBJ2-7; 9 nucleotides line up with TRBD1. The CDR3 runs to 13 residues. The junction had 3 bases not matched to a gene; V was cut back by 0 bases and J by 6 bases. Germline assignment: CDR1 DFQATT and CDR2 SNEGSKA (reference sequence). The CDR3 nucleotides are TGCAGTGCTAGAGAAAACAGGGGGCTCGAGCAGTACTTC. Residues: CSARENRGLEQYF.

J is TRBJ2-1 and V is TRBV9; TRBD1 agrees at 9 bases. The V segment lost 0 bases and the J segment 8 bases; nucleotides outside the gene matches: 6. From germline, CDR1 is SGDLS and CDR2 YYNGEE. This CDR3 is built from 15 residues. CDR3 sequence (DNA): TGTGCCAGCAGCGTAGGAGGACAGGGGTTGGATGAGCAGTTCTTC. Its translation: CASSVGGQGLDEQFF.

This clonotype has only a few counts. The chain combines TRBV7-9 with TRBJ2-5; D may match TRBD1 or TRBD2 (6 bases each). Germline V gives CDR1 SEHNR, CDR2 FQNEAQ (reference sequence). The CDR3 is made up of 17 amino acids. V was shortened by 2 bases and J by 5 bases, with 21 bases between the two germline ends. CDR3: CASSLRSTGAGGETQYF. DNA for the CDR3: TGTGCCAGCAGCTTAAGGTCGACGGGGGCCGGAGGGGAGACCCAGTACTTC.